The subject of this entry is one T cell receptor (beta chain). This clonotype occurred a few times. This clone's antigen is unknown. No per-base quality is available; no much larger clone lies one base away. The roughly 39 donors, aged about 6 to 95 years, were systemically healthy Caucasian individuals from Russia. Each donor gave approximately 9.3 milliliters of peripheral blood, collected into EDTA-treated Vacutainer tubes. Ficoll-Paque density-gradient centrifugation was used to isolate PBMCs, with at least 7 million per sample. Trizol reagent was used to extract total RNA from PBMCs, with at least 6 micrograms per sample. For every donor, an aliquot of PBMCs went through flow cytometry to measure the percentages of naive CD45RAhigh/CD27high T cells. The data are from a study of blood T cells in healthy people across ages (dated by TCRdb to between 2015 and 2016). Regarding the research as a whole: In model experiments, roughly one uniquely barcoded TCR beta cDNA molecule per two T cells was captured by template switching. To track age-related changes in TCR beta repertoire diversity, the study relied on deep sequencing normalized with unique cDNA molecular identifiers. Four age groups were formed from the donors: young (average approximately 17 years), middle-aged (more than 35), aged (roughly 56) and long-lived (about 80). To avoid experimental bias, donors of different ages were randomly spread across the sequencing lanes. Two additional independent replicas of 1 million unique cDNA reads from the same blood draw were analyzed for two donors (one aged 18 to 30 and one aged 80 or older). General conclusions and limits of the study: Estimates of total diversity based on one million sequenced T cells were regarded as lower bounds and as underestimates. Because profiling used bulk unsorted PBMCs, naive and antigen-experienced compartments could not be compared conclusively. Because donor CMV infection status was unknown, age-related changes in expanded clonotypes were potentially confounded. As age increased, observed TCR beta diversity per million T cells dropped in a roughly linear way, and a significant reduction was already evident by age 40. Compared with the aged group, the long-lived group had more naive CD4+ T cells, fewer expanded clones and increased TCR diversity, suggesting age selection. There was a strong correlation between observed TCR beta diversity and the percentage of naive T cells measured by flow cytometry.

CDR1 and CDR2 were assigned from the germline V gene as MNHEY and SVGEGT. The CDR3 covers 11 residues, taking in both the cysteine and the phenylalanine. Only CDR3 DNA is held: 33 bases, read in frame from base 1. Trimming takes 8 bases from V and 1 base from J, and the germline ends sit 5 bases apart. Library method: 5' RACE. The instrument given in TCRdb is Illumina HiSeq 2500. A second about 7 to 12 cycle PCR used a sample-barcoded 5' primer and a J-beta primer mix. Each TCR beta cDNA molecule received a unique molecular identifier from a template-switch 5' adaptor carrying 12 random nucleotides. Each sample yielded at least 2.5 million CDR3-containing paired-end reads. The Mint cDNA synthesis kit, primed by a TRBC-specific oligonucleotide, was used to synthesize first-strand cDNA from all RNA. Following uracil-DNA glycosylase treatment, all cDNA underwent a first 18-cycle PCR with the universal primers M1SS and BC2_uni_R. The paper's data handling went like this. Each sample was normalized by randomly selecting 1 million high-quality reads, each carrying a distinct molecular identifier. Instead of being binned into consensus sequences, reads with shared molecular identifiers were discarded. MiTCR, run with a Q25 quality threshold and the strictest error-elimination algorithm, handled CDR3 identification, clonotype clustering and error correction. A nonparametric unseen species model using Euler transformation provided a lower-bound estimate of total TCR beta diversity. TCRdb took the public reads, trimmed them with fastp at Q25, ran MiXCR for clone calling and kept in-frame beta chains. For every CDR3 protein sequence, its rows merge into one entry that carries the most common genes and DNA. Clone size and V and J calls follow TCRdb, not the original study. In this sample the table shows about 1.4 million distinct CDR3 sequences, approximately 59% of which occur a single time. 6.5% to 8.5% of the sample goes to the ten largest clones.

The sample taken for sequencing was blood. The chain is encoded by TRBV6-2 or TRBV6-3 joined to TRBJ1-1, with no confidently assigned D gene. The receptor was derived from a man aged 18 to 29 in good health. The encoded CDR3 is CASLRNTEAFF. Read as DNA, the sequence is TGTGCCAGCCTTCGGAACACTGAAGCTTTCTTT.